The 8 T cell receptor beta chains below come from one sample, sequenced in a study of T cell responses to AZD1222 COVID-19 vaccine. The data were produced by immunoSEQ multiplex PCR, yet TCRdb's version contains in-frame clones alone and is incomplete. The sample lists 100,000 to 150,000 clones, roughly 87% occurring once. This specimen consisted of peripheral blood, obtained on day 0 of AZD1222 vaccination. The receptor source for this set is an adult in good health.

This sequence joins TRBV27 and TRBJ1-5; D remains unclear. From germline, CDR1 is MNHEY and CDR2 SMNVEV (reference sequence). Trimming took off 0 bases at V and 1 base at J, with 7 bases between the two ends. The CDR3 has 15 amino acids. The CDR3 loop is CASSLSERSNQPQHF. In DNA form, the CDR3 reads TGTGCCAGCAGTTTATCTGAGCGGAGCAATCAGCCCCAGCATTTT.

The chain links TRBV7-9 to TRBJ1-2; no clear D gene. The CDR3 runs 15 residues. The germline V gene encodes CDR1 SEHNR and CDR2 FQNEAQ (reference sequence). V was trimmed by 0 bases and J by 2 bases, leaving 10 bases between them. The CDR3 reads CASSLALAENYGYTF. The CDR3 bases are TGTGCCAGCAGCTTAGCGCTTGCGGAAAACTATGGCTACACCTTC.

The chain combines TRBV9 with TRBJ2-5, with TRBD1 matching over 8 bases. The CDR3 covers 15 residues. Germline trimming cut 4 bases from V and 4 bases from J; bases unmatched to any gene: 9. CDR1 and CDR2 (germline): SGDLS, YYNGEE. The CDR3 bases are TGTGCCAGCAGCTCTCCGGACAGGGCGGGAGAGACCCAGTACTTC. It encodes CASSSPDRAGETQYF.

The table lists this clone with a count of one. V and J are TRBV4-1 and TRBJ2-3, with 9 bases fitting TRBD2. The CDR3 spans 15 residues. The germline V gene has CDR1 MGHRA and CDR2 YSYEKL. The V and J ends lost 0 bases and 8 bases, in that order; junction bases with no gene match: 6. The CDR3 loop is CASSQEWASGATQYF. CDR3 nucleotide sequence: TGCGCCAGCAGCCAAGAGTGGGCTAGCGGGGCTACGCAGTATTTT.

The chain links TRBV27 to TRBJ1-2; D might be TRBD1 (5 bases). The CDR3 is made up of 13 amino acids. The germline V gene has CDR1 MNHEY and CDR2 SMNVEV (reference sequence). Trimming cost V 6 bases and J 0 bases, with 8 bases left between them. The CDR3 spells CASRQEANYGYTF. CDR3 DNA: TGTGCCAGCAGACAGGAAGCTAACTATGGCTACACCTTC.

The chain has TRBV6-1 and TRBJ2-7; no firm D call. The V gene lost 0 bases and the J gene lost 4 bases, with 4 bases spanning the gap. Germline-derived CDR1 and CDR2 are MNHNS and SASEGT. This CDR3 spans 12 amino acids. The DNA of the CDR3 is TGTGCCAGCAGTGAAGCCAGTTACGAGCAGTACTTC. This codes for CASSEASYEQYF.

The chain combines TRBV5-4 with TRBJ2-1, with a tentative D call TRBD1 (5 bases). Germline values: CDR1 SGHNT, CDR2 YYREEE (reference sequence). Trimming left V 0 bases short and J 5 bases short, with 15 bases between. The CDR3 covers 16 residues. As DNA, the CDR3 is TGTGCCAGCAGCTTGGCCACGGTAGAACAGGACAATGAGCAGTTCTTC. Translated: CASSLATVEQDNEQFF.

As to this clone: This sample also contains other DNA sequences that code for the same CDR3. The gene calls are TRBV19 and TRBJ1-5; D uncertain. The V end lost 9 bases, the J end lost 0 bases, and 6 bases lay between the germline ends. The CDR3 length is 12 residues. Germline lookup yields CDR1 LNHDA and CDR2 SQIVND (reference sequence). The CDR3 DNA reads as TGTGCCAGCAGAGATAGCAATCAGCCCCAGCATTTT. Protein product: CASRDSNQPQHF.